The 2 T cell receptor beta chains below all came from one sample that was sequenced in a study of Graves' ophthalmopathy and Graves' hyperthyroidism. Using RNA transcripts, the TCR beta CDR3 regions were amplified. The library came from an HTBI-primed first-round RT-PCR and a second-round multiplex PCR. TCRdb called the multiplex PCR reads again in MiXCR, with one record for every CDR3 protein. The table records about 210,000 distinct CDR3 sequences, 25% to 30% of them present only once. Sample: peripheral blood. The receptors were gathered from a man aged 50 or older with Graves' ophthalmopathy.

This chain uses TRBV11-2 with TRBJ2-5; tentative D call: TRBD2 (7 bases). Germline V gives CDR1 SGHAT, CDR2 FQNNGV. The CDR3 extends over 17 amino acids. Trimming removed 0 bases at V and 0 bases at J, with 14 bases between. Here the CDR3 reads CASSLDRPGGYQETQYF. In nucleotides, the CDR3 is TGTGCCAGCAGCTTAGATCGGCCGGGGGGCTACCAAGAGACCCAGTACTTC. The whole variable domain, filled in from reference TRBV11-2 and TRBJ2-5, reads EAGVAQSPRYKIIEKRQSVAFWCNPISGHATLYWYQQILGQGPKLLIQFQNNGVVDDSQLPKDRFSAERLKGVDSTLKIQPAKLEDSAVYLCASSLDRPGGYQETQYFGPGTRLLVL.

V gene TRBV7-2 combines with J gene TRBJ1-6, with a tentative D call TRBD1 (5 bases). Trimming shortened V by 5 bases and J by 3 bases, and 8 bases separated the two germline ends. CDR3 length: 14 residues. CDR1 is SGHTA and CDR2 is FQGNSA in the germline V gene. The CDR3 reads CASSPGGYNSPLHF. The CDR3 coding sequence is TGTGCCAGCAGCCCCGGGGGCTATAATTCACCCCTCCACTTT.